This entry features one TCR beta chain sequence. The antigen it recognizes is unknown. Base qualities are not provided; no much larger clone lies one nucleotide away. In total, 500 to 700 healthy bone marrow donors made up the cohort. At the time of sampling, all cohort members were nominally healthy, though unrecorded immune exposures were likely present. The donor was CMV seropositive and belonged to the group of about 290 seropositive cohort members. Every donor gave a peripheral blood sample, and the peripheral blood mononuclear cells from that sample were used for TCR beta sequencing. The Qiagen DNeasy Blood Extraction Kit was used to extract genomic DNA from the blood cell samples. This entry belongs to a study of cytomegalovirus exposure and HLA in healthy donors (dated by TCRdb to 2015 to 2018). In the study overall: An earlier analysis of several hundred of the donors reported 250 to 350 Gb of sequence data and some 120 million unique TCR beta sequences from 150 million to 200 million T cells. About 330 gigabases of sequencing data and around 80 million unique TCR sequences made up an early release that covered 640 HLA-typed donors. The genetic ancestry cluster associated with self-reported Caucasian donors included about four fifths of the roughly 400 genotyped donors. The study was designed to test whether signatures of past pathogen exposure could be identified by cataloging public T cell receptors. The study used immunosequencing to profile the T cell repertoires of approximately 650 subjects and linked those repertoires to cytomegalovirus serostatus. Besides the first cohort of approximately 670 subjects, a separate validation cohort made up of 120 different subjects was used. The study combined high-throughput TCR immunosequencing, statistical association of individual TCRs with disease status, and machine learning to predict cytomegalovirus infection status. In a later analysis, previously published TCR beta repertoires from 670 or so donors were re-analyzed and high-resolution HLA genotyping was added so that TCR occurrence patterns could be studied. Rather than using new phenotypic data, the later analysis identified candidate immune exposures from TCR beta sequences and from how often those sequences occurred across donors. To decide whether each TCR beta V gene segment behaved as functional or pseudogenic, an earlier analysis of some 600 of the donors relied on high-throughput TCR beta sequencing. Donor age, sex, ethnicity and CMV serostatus were compiled alongside the repertoire data. Genome-wide SNP genotypes for about 55% of the roughly 670 donors were used in a later genetic analysis, which treated that subset as a discovery cohort. Every discovery cohort repertoire had been produced on one sequencing platform. Both class I and class II loci were covered by HLA typing, at four-digit resolution. The number of typed donors differed by locus: about 629-630 for A, B, C, DRB1 and DQB1; some 540 for DQA1; around 610 for DPA1; and around 450 for DPB1. Roughly 5 DR-DQ haplotypes were treated as single units for association and clustering because of strong linkage in the cohort. Among about 400 genotyped donors of the cohort, an average of approximately 240,000 unique TCR beta nucleotide sequences was sequenced per donor, of which approximately 19% were non-productive.

General conclusions and limits of the study: A further reported finding was that TCR beta sequences accurately predicted the HLA-A and HLA-B alleles for most subjects in the first cohort. In vitro tests confirmed that a few of the cytomegalovirus-associated TCR beta chains recognize cytomegalovirus antigens. The authors suggested that the approach could potentially be extended to other disease states and immunological phenotypes. A later analysis found that HLA-associated TCR beta chains were more clonally expanded and had lower generation probabilities than equally common non-associated chains. Most TCR sequences were seen in very few donors, while some public TCRs were found in many individuals. In a later genetic analysis, a missense DCLRE1C variant was associated with V-gene and J-gene trimming of TCR beta chains, and the association was replicated in an independent cohort. The study gave a list of 150 to 200 TCR beta chains associated with cytomegalovirus. HLA typing was unavailable for some donors at each locus, so association tests used only the typed subset. A later analysis found that most CMV-associated TCR beta chains appeared HLA-restricted, with HLA associations seemingly driven largely by CMV exposure. In both the original and validation cohorts, the classifier was reported to diagnose cytomegalovirus status with high specificity and sensitivity. Only TCR beta chains were sequenced in this cohort, and the absence of alpha or paired-chain data limited detectable features. Presence/absence analyses assumed roughly uniform sequencing depth across donors, an assumption that may not hold. The earlier analysis of approximately 560 of the donors excluded 15 to 20 rarely observed V segments, including chromosome 9 orphons, because counts were too low. The 87-base-pair reads could not distinguish some IMGT-functional V segments, including TRBV6-2 and TRBV6-3, so those segments were excluded. Broadly in line with IMGT annotations, most TCR beta V segments showed up in productive rearrangements about 87% or about 30% of the time in an earlier analysis of about 500 of the donors. CMV serostatus was the only immune exposure information available for the cohort. Several of the top co-occurrence clusters appeared to be linked to parvovirus B19, influenza, CMV and Epstein-Barr virus, according to a later analysis. A cluster of highly shared sequence variants was judged likely to represent a technical artifact of the sequencing pipeline. Assigning TCR associations to individual alleles was difficult when HLA alleles, especially DR and DQ, strongly co-occurred. A later analysis associated 15,000 to 20,000 TCR beta sequences with specific HLA alleles at a false discovery rate of 0.05. Compared with the roughly 670-donor mean, donors in an Asian-associated ancestry cluster had fewer N-insertions in productive TCRs, according to a later genetic analysis. Correlated functional status among segregating V segments might reflect linkage disequilibrium, but an unknown experimental factor could not be ruled out. In a later analysis, TCR association rates were found to vary across HLA loci, with the most associated TCRs seen for DRB1 alleles and the fewest for HLA-C alleles.

The library was prepared using the immunoSEQ multiplex PCR assay. A mixture of 60 forward primers for TCR Vbeta segments and 13 reverse primers for TCR Jbeta segments was used in the multiplex PCR. The CDR3 region of rearranged TCR beta genes was amplified from genomic DNA with a multiplex PCR assay. Amplified TCR beta libraries were sequenced as 87-base-pair reads on the Illumina HiSeq System. The original methods were these. A later analysis tallied 75 million to 95 million unique TCR beta chains across the approximately 670 repertoires, and approximately 12 million of those chains were shared by two or more donors. Raw reads were error-corrected and collapsed into unique sequences with a nearest-neighbor algorithm that merged closely related sequences to remove PCR and sequencing errors. CDR3 sequences were aligned to IMGT reference sequences to assign V, D and J gene segments. For a sequence to be retained, a match of at least six nucleotides to both a V gene segment and a J gene segment was required. A rearrangement counted as productive if the CDR3 had no stop codons and remained in frame with V and J, and every other rearrangement counted as non-productive. Following IMGT convention, CDR3 was defined as the stretch from the second conserved V-encoded cysteine to the conserved J-encoded phenylalanine. The earlier analysis of a few hundred of the donors excluded any sequence lacking an unambiguous match to a single V gene segment. In an earlier analysis of a few hundred of the donors, V segments were called functional above 56.7% productive rearrangements and were called segregating when the between-donor standard deviation exceeded 5%. A statistical classification framework was built to diagnose cytomegalovirus status from the catalog of TCR beta chain sequences. V and J gene assignment, in a later analysis, came from comparing TCR nucleotide sequences with IMGT/GENE-DB human TR gene sequences. Using the TCRdist pipeline, a later analysis assigned CDR3 sequences along with most-parsimonious VDJ recombination scenarios. In a later analysis, each TCR beta chain was defined by its CDR3 amino acid sequence together with its V-gene family, and reads without a unique V-gene family were excluded. In a later analysis, 500 to 700 highly shared, low-generation-probability nucleotide sequences were removed to address suspected cross-contamination and a sequencing artifact. In a later analysis, a clonal expansion index for each public chain was calculated from normalized within-repertoire ranks of inferred template counts. In a later analysis, generation probabilities were computed with a VDJ recombination model fitted to out-of-frame rearrangements, and the resulting probabilities were checked against IGoR. In a later analysis, hypergeometric tests were used to score TCR-TCR, TCR-HLA and TCR-CMV co-occurrence, with a repertoire-size bias correction applied to TCR pairs. To estimate false discovery rates, a later analysis permuted the HLA or CMV assignments 20 times. In a later analysis, co-occurring TCRs were grouped using DBSCAN, and TCRdist sequence similarity was added for clustering within HLA-allele-positive subsets. Co-occurrence clustering excluded repertoires with fewer than 30,000 or more than 120,000 public chains, plus five with anomalous nucleotide sharing. Sourced from immuneACCESS, this table was stored by TCRdb with only in-frame sequences that have V and J called. A share of the clones is absent; for the studies checked, an unresolved V gene accounts for under half, and the remainder has no known explanation. V, J and clone size were drawn from that table, and D and trimming were deduced from the DNA. Present in this sample are 170,000 or so clones, roughly three quarters of which were seen just once. The biggest ten clones account for 3.1% of the sample.

CDR1 is given as SGHAT and CDR2 as FQNNGV, both from the germline V gene. The CDR3 covers 14 residues, taking in both the cysteine and the phenylalanine. The CDR3 DNA has 42 bases and is translated from base 1. A distance of 9 bases separates the germline ends of V and J, which lose 5 bases and 0 bases respectively. This sequence uses TRBV11-2 and TRBJ2-3; the best D guess is TRBD1, with 6 bases matching. This receptor was taken from a woman aged 50 to 65 in good health and CMV-seropositive. The sequencing sample was made of PBMCs. The CDR3: CASSRQASTDTQYF. The DNA sequence reads TGTGCCAGCAGCCGACAGGCCAGCACAGATACGCAGTATTTT.